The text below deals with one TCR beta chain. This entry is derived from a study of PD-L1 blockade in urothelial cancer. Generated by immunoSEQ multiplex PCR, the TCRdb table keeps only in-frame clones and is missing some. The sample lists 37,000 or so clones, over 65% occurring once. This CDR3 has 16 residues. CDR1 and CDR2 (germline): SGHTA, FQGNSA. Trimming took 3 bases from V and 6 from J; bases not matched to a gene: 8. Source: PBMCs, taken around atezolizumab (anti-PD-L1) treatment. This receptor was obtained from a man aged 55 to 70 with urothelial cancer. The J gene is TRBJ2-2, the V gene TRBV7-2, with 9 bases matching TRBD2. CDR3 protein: CASSFTAGGLPGELFF. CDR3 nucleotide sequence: TGTGCCAGCAGCTTTACAGCGGGGGGCCTCCCCGGGGAGCTGTTTTTT.